The T cell receptor beta chain under discussion was sequenced for a study of PD-L1 blockade in urothelial cancer. This CDR3 region has 16 residues. Deletions cut 4 bases from V and 0 bases from J, with 11 bases between. Germline V CDR1 and CDR2: SGHRS, YFSETQ. Specified time point: peripheral blood 6 weeks after treatment start. TCRdb's table, derived via immunoSEQ multiplex PCR, lists solely in-frame clones and lacks some. The sample includes about 50,000 clones, approximately 86% of them seen just once. The sequence was obtained from a man in his 60s with urothelial cancer. The rearrangement joins TRBV5-1 to TRBJ1-6, with a possible D match to TRBD1 (5 bases). The sequenced sample was PBMCs, obtained around atezolizumab (anti-PD-L1) treatment. CDR3 protein: CASSETGNSYNSPLHF. CDR3 sequence (DNA): TGCGCCAGCAGCGAAACAGGAAACTCCTATAATTCACCCCTCCACTTT.